This T cell receptor (beta chain) was documented in a study of cytomegalovirus exposure and HLA in healthy donors. Study-level findings and limits: Beyond CMV serostatus, there was no information to go on about immune exposure. Overall, roughly 160 TCR beta chains were annotated as cytomegalovirus-associated.

There are a few counts of this clone. As yet, its antigen is unknown. PCR involved 60 Vbeta and 13 Jbeta primers. How the authors handled the data: Among the unique TCR beta chains that a later analysis counted, 75 million to 85 million in all, 9.5 million to 12 million were shared. This table comes from immunoSEQ multiplex PCR, and its TCRdb copy is limited to in-frame clones, with some not included. V, J and clone size are those of that table, while D and trimming were read from the DNA. The sample holds 150,000 to 200,000 clones, about 80% seen once. The germline gives CDR1 SGHDT, CDR2 YYEEEE. Trimming took 2 bases from V and 2 from J; bases not matched to a gene: 4. This CDR3 region has 15 residues.

This chain links TRBV5-6 with TRBJ2-1, with 7 bases matching TRBD1. The sample comprised PBMCs. The clonotype was recovered from a man aged 25-40 years in good health and CMV-seropositive. This CDR3 is CASSLMGQPYNEQFF. The CDR3 DNA reads as TGTGCCAGCAGCTTAATGGGACAGCCCTACAATGAGCAGTTCTTC.